This TCR beta chain was captured by sequencing in a study of cytomegalovirus exposure and HLA in healthy donors. CDR3 length: 18 amino acids. Germline V CDR1 and CDR2: SGHVS, FQNEAQ. J was trimmed by 0 bases and V by 3 bases; bases with no gene match: 13. TCRdb's table, derived via immunoSEQ multiplex PCR, lists solely in-frame clones and lacks some. The sample yields some 76,000 clones, approximately 95% seen once. The sequenced material came from PBMCs. The sequence derives from a woman aged 18-30 years in good health and CMV-seronegative. The V and J genes are TRBV7-8 and TRBJ2-7; 8 bases are shared with TRBD2. CDR3 DNA sequence: TGTGCCAGCAGCTTGGGGGCGGGGGTAGCGGGAAGCTCCTACGAGCAGTACTTC. It specifies CASSLGAGVAGSSYEQYF.